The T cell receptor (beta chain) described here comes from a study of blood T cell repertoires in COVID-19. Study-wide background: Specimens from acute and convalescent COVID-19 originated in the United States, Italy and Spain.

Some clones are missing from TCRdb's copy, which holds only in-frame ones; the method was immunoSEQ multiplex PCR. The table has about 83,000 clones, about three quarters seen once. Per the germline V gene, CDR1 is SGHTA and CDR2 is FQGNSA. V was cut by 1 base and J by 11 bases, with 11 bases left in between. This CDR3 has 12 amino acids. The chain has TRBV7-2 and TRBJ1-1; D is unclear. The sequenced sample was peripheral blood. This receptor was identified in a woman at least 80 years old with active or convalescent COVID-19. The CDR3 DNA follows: TGTGCCAGCAGCTTAGACGGCAGGTTCGCTTTCTTT. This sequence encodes CASSLDGRFAFF.